The present T cell receptor beta chain was sequenced within a study of control samples from healthy donors and cancer patients. Sequenced by immunoSEQ multiplex PCR; TCRdb stores in-frame clones only, minus some. The data hold some 150,000 clones, with 96% observed a single time. CDR1 is SGHDT and CDR2 is YYEEEE in the germline V gene. Trimming pared 0 bases from V and 4 bases from J, leaving 10 bases between. This CDR3 is 14 amino acids long. The rearrangement joins TRBV5-6 to TRBJ1-2; D not certain. Material: blood. The receptor was derived from a woman younger than 45 in good health. CDR3 region: CASSLVQRAYGYTF. Here the CDR3 DNA reads TGTGCCAGCAGCTTGGTACAGCGGGCCTATGGCTACACCTTC.